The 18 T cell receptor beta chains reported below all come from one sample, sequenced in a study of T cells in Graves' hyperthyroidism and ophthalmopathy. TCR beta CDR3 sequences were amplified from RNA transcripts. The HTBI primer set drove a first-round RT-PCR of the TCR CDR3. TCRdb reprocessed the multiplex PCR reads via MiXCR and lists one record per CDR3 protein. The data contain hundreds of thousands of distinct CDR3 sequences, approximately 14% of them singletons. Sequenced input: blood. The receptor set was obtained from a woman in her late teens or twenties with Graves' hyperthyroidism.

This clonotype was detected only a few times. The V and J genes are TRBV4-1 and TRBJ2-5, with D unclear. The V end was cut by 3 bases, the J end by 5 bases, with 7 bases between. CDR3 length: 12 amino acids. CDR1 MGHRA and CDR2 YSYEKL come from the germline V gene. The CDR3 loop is CASSHPRETQYF. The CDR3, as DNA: TGCGCCAGCAGCCACCCCCGGGAGACCCAGTACTTC.

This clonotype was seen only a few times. The CDR3 region is CASSPLGGQETQYF. The CDR3 coding sequence is TGTGCCAGCTCACCGCTTGGGGGCCAAGAGACCCAGTACTTC. V gene TRBV18 combines with J gene TRBJ2-5; D might be TRBD1 or TRBD2, each matching 5 bases. Per germline, CDR1 KGHSH and CDR2 LQKENI. CDR3 length: 14 residues. Trimming cost V 3 bases and J 1 base, with 9 bases left between them.

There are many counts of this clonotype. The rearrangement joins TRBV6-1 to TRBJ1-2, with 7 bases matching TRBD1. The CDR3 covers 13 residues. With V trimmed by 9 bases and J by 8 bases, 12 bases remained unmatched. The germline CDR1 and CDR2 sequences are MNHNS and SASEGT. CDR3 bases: TGTGCCAGTTCTTTAGACAGGGTAGACGGCTACACCTTC. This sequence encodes CASSLDRVDGYTF.

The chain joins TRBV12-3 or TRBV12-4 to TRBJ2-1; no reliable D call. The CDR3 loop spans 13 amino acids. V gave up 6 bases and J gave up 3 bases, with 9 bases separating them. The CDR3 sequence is CASSRTYYNEQFF. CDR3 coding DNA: TGTGCCAGCAGCCGGACCTACTACAATGAGCAGTTCTTC.

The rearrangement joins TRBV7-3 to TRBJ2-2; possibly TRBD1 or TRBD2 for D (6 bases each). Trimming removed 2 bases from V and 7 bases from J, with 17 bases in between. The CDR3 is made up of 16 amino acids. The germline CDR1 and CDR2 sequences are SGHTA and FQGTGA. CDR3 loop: CASSLARGPRFGELFF. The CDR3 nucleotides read TGTGCCAGCAGCTTAGCCCGGGGGCCGAGGTTCGGGGAGCTGTTTTTT.

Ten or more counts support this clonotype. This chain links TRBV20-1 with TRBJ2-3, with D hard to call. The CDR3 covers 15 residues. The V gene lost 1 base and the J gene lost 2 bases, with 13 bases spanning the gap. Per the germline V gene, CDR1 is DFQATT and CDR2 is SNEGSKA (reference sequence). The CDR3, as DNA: TGCAGTGCTAGAGCCTCACCTACGAACACAGATACGCAGTATTTT. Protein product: CSARASPTNTDTQYF.

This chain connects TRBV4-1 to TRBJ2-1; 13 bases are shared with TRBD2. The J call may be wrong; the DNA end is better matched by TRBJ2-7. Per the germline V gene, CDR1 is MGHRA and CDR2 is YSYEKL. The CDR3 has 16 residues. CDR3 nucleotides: TGCGCCAGCAGCCGCGGACTAGCGGGGGCGTACAATGAGCAGTACTTC. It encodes CASSRGLAGAYNEQYF.

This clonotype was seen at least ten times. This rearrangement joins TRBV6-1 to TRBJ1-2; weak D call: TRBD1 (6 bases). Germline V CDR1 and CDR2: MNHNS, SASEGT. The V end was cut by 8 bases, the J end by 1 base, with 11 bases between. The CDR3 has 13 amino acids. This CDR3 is CASVGQSNYGYTF. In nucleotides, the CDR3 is TGTGCCAGCGTCGGACAGAGTAACTATGGCTACACCTTC.

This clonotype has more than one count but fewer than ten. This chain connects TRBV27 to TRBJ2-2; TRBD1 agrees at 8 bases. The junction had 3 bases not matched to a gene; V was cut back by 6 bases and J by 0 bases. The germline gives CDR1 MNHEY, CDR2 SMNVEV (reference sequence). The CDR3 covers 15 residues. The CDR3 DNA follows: TGTGCCAGCAGGCTACAGGGGGCGAACACCGGGGAGCTGTTTTTT. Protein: CASRLQGANTGELFF.

CDR3 sequence reads: CASSLIAGGPDGELFF. In nucleotides, the CDR3 is TGCGCCAGCAGCTTGATAGCGGGAGGGCCGGACGGGGAGCTGTTTTTT. V is TRBV5-1 and J is TRBJ2-2; TRBD2 agrees at 11 bases. This CDR3 is built from 16 residues. V shed 1 base, J shed 7 bases, and the junction held 6 bases outside the gene matches. The germline gives CDR1 SGHRS, CDR2 YFSETQ.

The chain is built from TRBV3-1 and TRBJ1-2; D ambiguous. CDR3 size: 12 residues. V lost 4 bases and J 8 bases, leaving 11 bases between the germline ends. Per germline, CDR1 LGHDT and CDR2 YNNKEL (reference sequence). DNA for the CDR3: TGTGCCAGCAGCCCCCTAGCGGGAGGCTACACCTTC. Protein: CASSPLAGGYTF.

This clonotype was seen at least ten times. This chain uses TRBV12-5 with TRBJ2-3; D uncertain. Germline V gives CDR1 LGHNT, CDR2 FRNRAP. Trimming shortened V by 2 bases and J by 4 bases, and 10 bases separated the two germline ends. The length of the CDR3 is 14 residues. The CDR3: CASGLYSVADTQYF. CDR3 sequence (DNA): TGTGCTAGTGGTTTGTATAGTGTGGCAGATACGCAGTATTTT.

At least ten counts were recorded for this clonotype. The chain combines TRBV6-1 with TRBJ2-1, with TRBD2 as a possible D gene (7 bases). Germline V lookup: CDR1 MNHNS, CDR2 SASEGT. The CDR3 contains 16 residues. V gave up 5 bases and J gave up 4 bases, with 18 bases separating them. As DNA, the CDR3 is TGTGCCAGCAGTCCAGAACTTAGGGGGGGGTACAATGAGCAGTTCTTC. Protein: CASSPELRGGYNEQFF.

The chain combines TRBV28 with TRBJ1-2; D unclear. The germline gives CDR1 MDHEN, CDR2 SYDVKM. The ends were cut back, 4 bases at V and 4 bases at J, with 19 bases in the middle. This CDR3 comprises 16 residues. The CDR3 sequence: CASSSPRFWPAYGYTF. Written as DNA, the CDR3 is TGTGCCAGCAGTTCCCCCAGATTCTGGCCGGCCTATGGCTACACCTTC.

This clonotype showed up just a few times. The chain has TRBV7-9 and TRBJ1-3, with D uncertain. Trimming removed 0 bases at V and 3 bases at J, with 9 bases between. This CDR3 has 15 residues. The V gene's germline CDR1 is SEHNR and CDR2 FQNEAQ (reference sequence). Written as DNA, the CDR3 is TGTGCCAGCAGCTTAGCCGGGAGGGATGGAAACACCATATATTTT. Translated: CASSLAGRDGNTIYF. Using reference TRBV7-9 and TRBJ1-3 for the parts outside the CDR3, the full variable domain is DTGVSQNPRHKITKRGQNVTFRCDPISEHNRLYWYRQTLGQGPEFLTYFQNEAQLEKSRLLSDRFSAERPKGSFSTLEIQRTEQGDSAMYLCASSLAGRDGNTIYFGEGSWLTVV.

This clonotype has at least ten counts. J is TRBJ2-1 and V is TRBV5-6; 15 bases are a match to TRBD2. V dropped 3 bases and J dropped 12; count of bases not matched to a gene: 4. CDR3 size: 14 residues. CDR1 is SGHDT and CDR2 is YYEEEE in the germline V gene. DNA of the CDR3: TGTGCCAGCAGCTCGGGACTAGCGGGAGGAAGGCAGTTCTTC. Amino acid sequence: CASSSGLAGGRQFF.

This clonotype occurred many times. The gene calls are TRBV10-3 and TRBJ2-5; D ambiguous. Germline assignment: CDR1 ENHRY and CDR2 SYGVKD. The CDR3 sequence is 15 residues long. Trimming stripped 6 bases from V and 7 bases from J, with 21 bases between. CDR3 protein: CAISPSTGSVWTQYF. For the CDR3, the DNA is TGTGCCATCAGCCCATCGACTGGTTCGGTGTGGACCCAGTACTTC.

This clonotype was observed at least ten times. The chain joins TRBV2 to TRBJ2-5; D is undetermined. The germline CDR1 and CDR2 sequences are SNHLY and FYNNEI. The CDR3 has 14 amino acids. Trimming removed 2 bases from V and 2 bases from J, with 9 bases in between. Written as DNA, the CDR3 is TGTGCCAGCAGTGAACAGACTTTACAAGAGACCCAGTACTTC. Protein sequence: CASSEQTLQETQYF.